Presented here are 15 T cell receptor beta chains from one specimen sequenced in a study of cytomegalovirus exposure and HLA in healthy donors. PCR involved 60 Vbeta and 13 Jbeta primers. TCRdb's copy holds only in-frame clones and misses some; the assay was immunoSEQ multiplex PCR. The table has some 150,000 clones, 70% to 80% seen once; the top ten hold less than 2.5%. The source material was PBMCs. These receptors all come from a woman between 50 and 59 years old in good health and CMV-seronegative.

CDR3: CASSFLARYNEQFF. CDR3 in DNA: TGTGCCAGCAGCTTTCTAGCGCGCTACAATGAGCAGTTCTTC. The chain carries TRBV5-6 and TRBJ2-1, with a tentative D call TRBD2 (6 bases). Germline-derived CDR1 and CDR2 are SGHDT and YYEEEE. The V end lost 2 bases, the J end lost 3 bases, and 9 bases lay between the germline ends. This CDR3 region has 14 residues.

This clone was seen a single time. In nucleotides, the CDR3 is TGTGCCAGCAGTGAGACCGGCCAGGTAAAACTGTTTTTT. Translation: CASSETGQVKLFF. This rearrangement joins TRBV2 to TRBJ1-4; no firm D call. The CDR3 has 13 amino acids. Germline V gene lookup returns CDR1 SNHLY and CDR2 FYNNEI. Deletions cut 3 bases from V and 10 bases from J, with 12 bases between.

This chain links TRBV5-1 with TRBJ2-2; no clear D gene. Germline CDR1 is SGHRS and CDR2 is YFSETQ. CDR3 length: 15 amino acids. The V end lost 7 bases, the J end lost 0 bases, and 13 bases lay between the germline ends. CDR3 nucleotides: TGCGCCAGCCACCGGCAGGATTCGAACACCGGGGAGCTGTTTTTT. Translated: CASHRQDSNTGELFF. The complete variable domain, with remaining parts taken from reference TRBV5-1 and TRBJ2-2, reads KAGVTQTPRYLIKTRGQQVTLSCSPISGHRSVSWYQQTPGQGLQFLFEYFSETQRNKGNFPGRFSGRQFSNSRSEMNVSTLELGDSALYLCASHRQDSNTGELFFGEGSRLTVL.

The chain carries TRBV29-1 and TRBJ2-7; the D gene is possibly TRBD2 (6 bases). CDR1 SQVTM and CDR2 ANQGSEA come from the germline V gene. Trimming shortened V by 0 bases and J by 2 bases, and 17 bases separated the two germline ends. The CDR3 covers 16 residues. The CDR3 here is CSVEDPVRGGAYEQYF. CDR3 sequence (DNA): TGCAGCGTTGAAGATCCCGTCCGCGGAGGGGCCTACGAGCAGTACTTC.

The sample holds a few counts of this clone. The chain is built from TRBV7-3 and TRBJ1-3, with 7 bases matching TRBD1. Germline V lookup: CDR1 SGHTA, CDR2 FQGTGA. V gave up 5 bases and J gave up 7 bases; unmatched junction bases: 11. The CDR3 contains 15 residues. The CDR3: CASSRSGGIGNTIYF. DNA for the CDR3: TGTGCCAGCAGCCGTTCAGGGGGGATTGGCAACACCATATATTTT. The whole variable domain, remainder taken from reference TRBV7-3 and TRBJ1-3, is GAGVSQTPSNKVTEKGKYVELRCDPISGHTALYWYRQSLGQGPEFLIYFQGTGAADDSGLPNDRFFAVRPEGSVSTLKIQRTERGDSAVYLCASSRSGGIGNTIYFGEGSWLTVV.

The chain combines TRBV14 with TRBJ2-7, with D perhaps TRBD2 (5 bases). Germline CDR1 reads SGHDN; CDR2 reads FVKESK. Trimming left V 0 bases short and J 2 bases short, with 14 bases between. This CDR3 has 16 amino acids. The CDR3 loop reads CASSQEWPADPYEQYF. The DNA for the CDR3 is TGTGCCAGCAGCCAAGAATGGCCAGCGGACCCCTACGAGCAGTACTTC.

The chain employs TRBV4-3 and TRBJ1-3, with D possibly being TRBD1 (5 bases). The CDR3 is made up of 15 amino acids. CDR1 is LGHNA and CDR2 is YSLEER in the germline V gene. V was shortened by 0 bases and J by 2 bases, with 8 bases between the two germline ends. The CDR3 sequence: CASSQDRVAGNTIYF. DNA of the CDR3: TGCGCCAGCAGCCAAGACAGGGTAGCTGGAAACACCATATATTTT.

This clone was detected only a few times. This chain links TRBV7-2 with TRBJ1-5; TRBD1 aligns across 7 bases. Germline V gives CDR1 SGHTA, CDR2 FQGNSA. This CDR3 region has 15 residues. The V gene end was trimmed by 6 bases and the J gene end by 2 bases; junction bases not matched to a gene: 7. Written as DNA, the CDR3 is TGTGCCAGCAGGTCCGGGACAGTTGGCAATCAGCCCCAGCATTTT. The encoded protein is CASRSGTVGNQPQHF.

Notes on this clone: Germline is not matched at one junction end, which may reflect a read error. The chain recombines TRBV5-1 with TRBJ1-6; D gene uncertain. This CDR3 contains 16 residues. CDR1 is SGHRS and CDR2 is YFSETQ in the germline V gene. The CDR3 sequence: CASSLGESSYNSPLPF. The CDR3, as DNA: TGCGCCAGCAGCTTGGGGGAGAGCTCCTATAATTCACCCCTCCCCTTT. The variable domain in full, with the rest retrieved from reference TRBV5-1 and TRBJ1-6, is KAGVTQTPRYLIKTRGQQVTLSCSPISGHRSVSWYQQTPGQGLQFLFEYFSETQRNKGNFPGRFSGRQFSNSRSEMNVSTLELGDSALYLCASSLGESSYNSPLPFGNGTRLTVT.

V usage is TRBV7-2 and J usage is TRBJ2-1, with 8 positions matching TRBD1. The CDR3 spans 18 residues. V was clipped by 0 bases and J by 4 bases; unmatched bases: 11. Per germline, CDR1 SGHTA and CDR2 FQGNSA. The CDR3 loop reads CASSLAHPLGTGYNEQFF. Written as DNA, the CDR3 is TGTGCCAGCAGCTTAGCCCACCCCCTCGGGACAGGTTACAATGAGCAGTTCTTC.

V is TRBV19 and J is TRBJ2-3, with D possibly TRBD1 on 6 matching bases. Trimming shortened V by 5 bases and J by 3 bases, and 9 bases separated the two germline ends. The CDR3 spans 13 residues. CDR1 and CDR2 (germline): LNHDA, SQIVND (reference sequence). CDR3 in amino acids: CASSQGWTDTQYF. CDR3 nucleotides: TGTGCCAGTAGTCAGGGGTGGACAGATACGCAGTATTTT. Complete variable domain (other parts from reference TRBV19 and TRBJ2-3): DGGITQSPKYLFRKEGQNVTLSCEQNLNHDAMYWYRQDPGQGLRLIYYSQIVNDFQKGDIAEGYSVSREKKESFPLTVTSAQKNPTAFYLCASSQGWTDTQYFGPGTRLTVL.

This rearrangement joins TRBV28 to TRBJ2-1; the match to TRBD2 covers 7 bases. Germline V CDR1 and CDR2: MDHEN, SYDVKM. The junction had 11 bases not matched to a gene; V was cut back by 5 bases and J by 7 bases. CDR3 length: 15 residues. In nucleotides, the CDR3 is TGTGCCAGCAGTGGAGTCCTGGCGGGAGCGAATGAGCAGTTCTTC. It is translated as CASSGVLAGANEQFF.

V and J are TRBV30 and TRBJ1-2; D may be TRBD1 (5 bases). The V and J ends lost 0 bases and 5 bases respectively, with 10 bases between them. This CDR3 has 13 amino acids. Germline assignment: CDR1 GTSNPN and CDR2 SVGIG (reference sequence). The CDR3 DNA reads as TGTGCCTGGAGTGTACCACAGGTGTATGGCTACACCTTC. This sequence encodes CAWSVPQVYGYTF.

The chain joins TRBV5-4 to TRBJ2-7; weak D call: TRBD2 (6 bases). The germline gives CDR1 SGHNT, CDR2 YYREEE (reference sequence). This CDR3 spans 15 amino acids. V lost 0 bases to trimming and J lost 2 bases, with 12 bases between them. The CDR3 nucleotides read TGTGCCAGCAGCTTGGATAGCGGACACGCCTACGAGCAGTACTTC. Translation: CASSLDSGHAYEQYF.

This clone has more than one count but fewer than ten. DNA for the CDR3: TGTGCCAGCAGTTACGTCGGTCCCCACGAGCAGTACTTC. This encodes CASSYVGPHEQYF. The rearrangement links TRBV6-5 to TRBJ2-7; no firm D call. The V end was cut by 2 bases, the J end by 5 bases, with 10 bases between. The CDR3 runs to 13 residues. Germline lookup yields CDR1 MNHEY and CDR2 SVGAGI.